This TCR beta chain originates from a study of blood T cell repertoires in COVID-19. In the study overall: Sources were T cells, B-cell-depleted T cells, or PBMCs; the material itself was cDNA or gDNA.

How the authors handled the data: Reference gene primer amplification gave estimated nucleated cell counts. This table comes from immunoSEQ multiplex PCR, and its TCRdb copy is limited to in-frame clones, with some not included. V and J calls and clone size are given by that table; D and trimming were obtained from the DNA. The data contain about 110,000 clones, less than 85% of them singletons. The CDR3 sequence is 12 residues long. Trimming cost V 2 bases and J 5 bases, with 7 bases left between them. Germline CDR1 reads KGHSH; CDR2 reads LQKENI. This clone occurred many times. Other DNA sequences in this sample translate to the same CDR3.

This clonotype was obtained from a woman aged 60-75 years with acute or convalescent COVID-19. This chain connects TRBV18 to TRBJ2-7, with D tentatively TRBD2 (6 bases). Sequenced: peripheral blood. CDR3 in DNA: TGTGCCAGCTCACCAACGGGGGACGAGCAGTACTTC. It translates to CASSPTGDEQYF.